Presented here are 20 T cell receptor beta chains from one specimen sequenced in a study of blood T cells in healthy people across ages (dated by TCRdb to between 2014 and 2017). Receptors were amplified or captured by 5' RACE. For sequencing, an Illumina HiSeq 2500 was employed. A second PCR of roughly 6 to 12 cycles was performed with a sample-barcoded 5' primer and a J-beta primer mix. TCRdb reprocessed the public reads (quality trimming at Q25 with fastp, clone calling with MiXCR) and kept in-frame beta chains. When rows share a CDR3 protein, they turn into one entry using the most common DNA and genes. In this sample the table shows about 780,000 distinct CDR3 sequences, roughly 26% of which occur a single time. The ten largest clones take up 2.5% to 3.5% of the sample. This sample was shared with a second study, whose subject was T cells of mothers and their children.

The sequencing input was blood. Receptors were obtained from a boy younger than 18 in good health.

This clonotype has only a few counts. V usage is TRBV28 and J usage is TRBJ1-5, with D possibly TRBD1 on 6 matching bases. The CDR3 runs 15 residues. Deletions cut 6 bases from V and 2 bases from J, with 14 bases between. CDR1 MDHEN and CDR2 SYDVKM come from the germline V gene. CDR3 region: CASSSDRIGNQPQHF. The CDR3 region has the DNA TGTGCCAGCAGCTCCGACAGGATCGGCAATCAGCCCCAGCATTTT.

The chain has TRBV10-3 and TRBJ1-5, with TRBD1 as a possible D gene (6 bases). The V and J ends lost 2 bases and 2 bases respectively, with 16 bases between them. This CDR3 is 17 amino acids long. Looked up from germline, CDR1 is ENHRY and CDR2 is SYGVKD. In DNA, the CDR3 is TGTGCCATCAGTGAGACGGGGCCAGGGGCGGGCAATCAGCCCCAGCATTTT. Translated: CAISETGPGAGNQPQHF.

The chain combines TRBV7-9 with TRBJ2-5, with 7 bases matching TRBD1. The J call may be incorrect, as the DNA end agrees better with TRBJ2-7. The germline V gene encodes CDR1 SEHNR and CDR2 FQNEAQ (reference sequence). The CDR3 spans 15 residues. The CDR3 DNA is TGTGCCAGCAGCCCCACAGGGGTGAGCACCTACGAGCAGTACTTC. Protein sequence: CASSPTGVSTYEQYF.

CDR3 sequence reads: CASSQDWLGTDTQYF. CDR3 nucleotide sequence: TGTGCCAGCAGCCAAGATTGGTTGGGCACAGATACGCAGTATTTT. V usage is TRBV3-1 and J usage is TRBJ2-3; D gene ambiguous. The germline V gene encodes CDR1 LGHDT and CDR2 YNNKEL (reference sequence). The CDR3 is made up of 15 amino acids. V was shortened by 0 bases and J by 1 base, with 8 bases between the two germline ends.

In this sample, this clonotype turned up a few times. J is TRBJ1-2 and V is TRBV5-1; TRBD1 is a possible D gene (5 bases). Between the trimmed V and J ends, which lost 7 bases and 8 bases, there was a span of 15 bases. The V gene's germline CDR1 is SGHRS and CDR2 YFSETQ. The CDR3 extends over 12 amino acids. CDR3 sequence (DNA): TGCGCCAGCGGCTGGGCTGGGGCCGGCTACACCTTC. Amino acids: CASGWAGAGYTF.

The genes are TRBV7-9 and TRBJ1-1; no firm D call. V lost 5 bases, J lost 6 bases, and 16 bases lay in between. This CDR3 contains 14 residues. Per germline, CDR1 SEHNR and CDR2 FQNEAQ (reference sequence). In nucleotides, the CDR3 is TGTGCCAGCAGCCCTCCGGCTGGTGGGGCTGAAGCTTTCTTT. This translates into CASSPPAGGAEAFF.

J is TRBJ1-1 and V is TRBV2; perhaps TRBD1 as D (5 bases). Germline V CDR1 and CDR2: SNHLY, FYNNEI. Between the trimmed V and J ends, which lost 6 bases and 1 base, there was a span of 15 bases. This CDR3 spans 15 amino acids. CDR3 DNA: TGTGCCAGCAGGGCCCGGAGGGGAACGAACACTGAAGCTTTCTTT. Translating gives CASRARRGTNTEAFF.

This clonotype was detected a few times. The genes are TRBV10-3 and TRBJ2-6, with D unresolved. V lost 6 bases, J lost 4 bases, and 1 base lay in between. Germline V gene data show CDR1 as ENHRY and CDR2 as SYGVKD. The CDR3 consists of 11 residues. The CDR3 reads CAIRGANVLTF. The CDR3 bases are TGTGCCATCAGAGGGGCCAACGTCCTGACTTTC.

This clonotype has a handful of counts. V gene TRBV4-2 combines with J gene TRBJ2-5; 14 bases fit TRBD2. V gave up 4 bases and J gave up 2 bases; unmatched junction bases: 6. The CDR3 is made up of 17 amino acids. Germline V gives CDR1 LGHNA, CDR2 YNFKEQ. The CDR3 DNA follows: TGTGCCAGCAGCCCGGGGACTAGCGGGGGAGAACAAGAGACCCAGTACTTC. This translates into CASSPGTSGGEQETQYF.

In its sample, this clonotype was seen many times. The chain is built from TRBV28 and TRBJ2-4; 15 bases line up with TRBD2. Germline trimming cut 6 bases from V and 0 bases from J; bases unmatched to any gene: 6. The germline gives CDR1 MDHEN, CDR2 SYDVKM. This CDR3 has 18 amino acids. DNA of the CDR3: TGTGCCAGCAGAGGGACTAGCGGGGGGCGACAAGCCAAAAACATTCAGTACTTC. Residues: CASRGTSGGRQAKNIQYF.

The chain combines TRBV14 with TRBJ2-5; D is uncertain. Per germline, CDR1 SGHDN and CDR2 FVKESK. V was trimmed by 0 bases and J by 1 base, leaving 6 bases between them. This CDR3 comprises 14 residues. The CDR3 DNA sequence: TGTGCCAGCAGCCAAGATCTGGCCCAAGAGACCCAGTACTTC. Translated, it gives CASSQDLAQETQYF. Full variable domain (outside the CDR3, taken from reference TRBV14 and TRBJ2-5): EAGVTQFPSHSVIEKGQTVTLRCDPISGHDNLYWYRRVMGKEIKFLLHFVKESKQDESGMPNNRFLAERTGGTYSTLKVQPAELEDSGVYFCASSQDLAQETQYFGPGTRLLVL.

This clonotype showed up just a few times. The chain recombines TRBV7-2 with TRBJ1-2; D perhaps matches TRBD1 (6 bases). Trimming removed 7 bases from V and 5 bases from J, with 11 bases in between. Germline V gene sequence: CDR1 SGHTA, CDR2 FQGNSA. The CDR3 covers 12 residues. CDR3 residues: CASNQGGYGYTF. CDR3 sequence (DNA): TGTGCCAGCAACCAAGGGGGTTATGGCTACACCTTC.

Only a few counts were recorded for this clonotype. This sequence joins TRBV7-2 and TRBJ2-3; the match to TRBD2 covers 10 bases. V trimming: 5 bases; J trimming: 7 bases; junction bases outside the gene matches: 9. The germline V gene has CDR1 SGHTA and CDR2 FQGNSA. The CDR3 contains 15 residues. The CDR3: CASSLRLAGTNTQYF. The CDR3 region has the DNA TGTGCCAGCAGCCTTCGACTAGCGGGTACAAATACGCAGTATTTT.

The chain combines TRBV28 with TRBJ1-5; tentatively, D is TRBD1 (6 bases). Trimming removed 1 base from V and 5 bases from J, with 12 bases in between. CDR3 length: 15 residues. Germline values: CDR1 MDHEN, CDR2 SYDVKM. The CDR3 is CASSLSHQGHQPQHF. The CDR3 nucleotides are TGTGCCAGCAGTTTATCCCACCAGGGGCATCAGCCCCAGCATTTT.

This clonotype turned up a few times. The chain carries TRBV5-1 and TRBJ2-3; D is undetermined. This CDR3 region has 16 residues. Deletions cut 0 bases from V and 5 bases from J, with 16 bases between. Germline CDR1 SGHRS, CDR2 YFSETQ. The CDR3 is CASSLDSPGSGDTQYF. The DNA of the CDR3 is TGCGCCAGCAGCTTGGACTCTCCGGGCTCGGGAGATACGCAGTATTTT.

The genes are TRBV11-2 and TRBJ2-2, with 7 bases fitting TRBD1. CDR3 size: 14 residues. Germline V gene lookup returns CDR1 SGHAT and CDR2 FQNNGV. J lost 7 bases, V lost 6 bases, and 8 bases had no gene match. In nucleotides, the CDR3 is TGTGCCAGCAGTTCCGGGACAGTATTCGGGGAGCTGTTTTTT. As protein: CASSSGTVFGELFF.

J is TRBJ2-2 and V is TRBV14; no reliable D call. V was cut by 4 bases and J by 9 bases, with 6 bases left in between. CDR1 is SGHDN, CDR2 FVKESK, per germline. This CDR3 has 11 amino acids. In nucleotides, the CDR3 is TGTGCCAGCAGCCTGCACCGGGAGCTGTTTTTT. As protein: CASSLHRELFF. The entire variable domain, with the rest obtained from reference TRBV14 and TRBJ2-2, is as follows: EAGVTQFPSHSVIEKGQTVTLRCDPISGHDNLYWYRRVMGKEIKFLLHFVKESKQDESGMPNNRFLAERTGGTYSTLKVQPAELEDSGVYFCASSLHRELFFGEGSRLTVL.

In this sample, this clonotype turned up a few times. The chain has TRBV14 and TRBJ2-1; 10 positions agree with TRBD2. The V gene end was trimmed by 6 bases and the J gene end by 8 bases; junction bases not matched to a gene: 13. Per the germline V gene, CDR1 is SGHDN and CDR2 is FVKESK. This CDR3 spans 16 amino acids. The CDR3 reads CASRTSGAGGLDEQFF. CDR3 sequence (DNA): TGTGCCAGCAGAACAAGTGGAGCGGGGGGGCTCGATGAGCAGTTCTTC.

The chain joins TRBV15 to TRBJ2-3, with TRBD1 matching over 10 bases. The CDR3 extends over 18 amino acids. V lost 4 bases and J lost 6; bases outside the gene matches: 16. The germline V gene encodes CDR1 LNHNV and CDR2 YYDKDF (reference sequence). Here the CDR3 DNA reads TGTGCCACCAGCAACCCCGGTAGCGGGACAGGGGAGTTGGATACGCAGTATTTT. Amino acids: CATSNPGSGTGELDTQYF.

The chain employs TRBV9 and TRBJ2-1; TRBD1 is a possible D gene (6 bases). The CDR3 spans 14 residues. The V gene lost 4 bases and the J gene lost 4 bases, with 12 bases spanning the gap. Germline values: CDR1 SGDLS, CDR2 YYNGEE. The CDR3 reads CASSSLGGYNEQFF. The DNA of the CDR3 is TGTGCCAGCAGCTCACTAGGGGGATACAATGAGCAGTTCTTC.